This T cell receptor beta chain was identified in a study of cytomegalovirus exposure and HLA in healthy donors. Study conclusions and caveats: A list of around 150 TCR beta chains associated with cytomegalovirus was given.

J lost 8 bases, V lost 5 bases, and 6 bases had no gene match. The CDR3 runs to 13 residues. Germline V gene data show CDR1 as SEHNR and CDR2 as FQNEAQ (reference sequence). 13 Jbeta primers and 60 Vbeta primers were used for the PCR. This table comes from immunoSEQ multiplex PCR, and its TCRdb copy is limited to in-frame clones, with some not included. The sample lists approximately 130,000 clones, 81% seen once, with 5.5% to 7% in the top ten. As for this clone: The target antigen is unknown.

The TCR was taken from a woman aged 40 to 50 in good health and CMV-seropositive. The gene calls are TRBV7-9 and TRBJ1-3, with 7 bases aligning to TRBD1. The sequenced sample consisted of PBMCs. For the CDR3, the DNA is TGTGCCAGCAGCGCCGGGACAGAGGACACCATATATTTT. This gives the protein CASSAGTEDTIYF.